This T cell receptor beta chain was profiled in a study of T cells in Graves' hyperthyroidism and ophthalmopathy. This clonotype was detected many times. Trimming cost V 5 bases and J 1 base; bases outside gene matches: 5. Germline-derived CDR1 and CDR2 are SGHAT and FQDESV (reference sequence). CDR3 length: 15 amino acids. There were TCR beta CDR3 regions amplified from RNA transcripts. HTBI primers were the set used in a first-round RT-PCR of the TCR CDR3. TCRdb re-called the multiplex PCR reads with MiXCR, one entry per CDR3 protein. The profile shows about 380,000 distinct CDR3 sequences, about 15% of them singletons.

Sequencing was performed on blood. The J gene is TRBJ2-3, the V gene TRBV11-1; 8 nucleotides agree with TRBD1. The TCR sequence derives from a woman aged 55-70 years with Graves' hyperthyroidism. The CDR3 nucleotides read TGTGCCAGCAGCCCCCGACAGGGGCGCACAGATACGCAGTATTTT. It yields the protein CASSPRQGRTDTQYF. The entire variable domain, with the rest obtained from reference TRBV11-1 and TRBJ2-3, is as follows: EAEVAQSPRYKITEKSQAVAFWCDPISGHATLYWYRQILGQGPELLVQFQDESVVDDSQLPKDRFSAERLKGVDSTLKIQPAELGDSAMYLCASSPRQGRTDTQYFGPGTRLTVL.